Below are 17 T cell receptor beta chains sequenced from a single sample in a study of T cells expressing NK-cell markers. TCRdb re-called the 5' RACE reads and shows each CDR3 protein once, DNA omitted. The sample holds over 350,000 distinct CDR3 sequences. Sequenced sample: blood T cells: a sorted CD56 or NKG2C T cell subset, CD4+ or CD8+ T cells, or bulk PBMC T cells (not recorded which). These TCRs come from a woman in her forties or fifties in good health.

This chain uses TRBV5-8 with TRBJ1-2; there is no DNA to check the TCRdb D call of TRBD1. This CDR3 has 15 amino acids. Germline values: CDR1 SGHTS, CDR2 YDEGEE. This chain's CDR3 is CASSLGQAANYGYTF.

The chain links TRBV12-3 or TRBV12-4 to TRBJ2-1; the D gene TCRdb calls, TRBD1, cannot be checked with no DNA. There are 15 residues in the CDR3. CDR3 region: CASSFWGQGYNEQFF.

The V and J genes are TRBV30 and TRBJ2-4; as DNA is missing, the TRBD2 call by TCRdb cannot be tested. The CDR3 has 13 residues. Germline CDR1 and CDR2: GTSNPN and SVGIG (reference sequence). The CDR3 here is CAITPGLGSIQYF.

The chain combines TRBV12-5 with TRBJ2-7; TCRdb designates TRBD2, a call that cannot be tested without DNA. In germline, CDR1 is LGHNT, CDR2 FRNRAP. This CDR3 is 15 amino acids long. CDR3: CASGFQAGGPYEQYF.

The V call is TRBV27, the J call TRBJ2-3. CDR3 size: 14 residues. The germline CDR1 and CDR2 sequences are MNHEY and SMNVEV (reference sequence). The CDR3 loop is CASSFQTFTDTQYF.

The chain couples TRBV10-2 to TRBJ1-4; without DNA, the TCRdb call of TRBD1 cannot be checked. Germline V gene sequence: CDR1 WSHSY, CDR2 SAAADI. This CDR3 contains 15 residues. CDR3 region: CASSPLDRQNEKLFF.

The CDR3 sequence: CSARGGGYGRNNEQFF. This sequence joins TRBV20-1 and TRBJ2-1; TCRdb calls TRBD2, which cannot be checked without DNA. The V gene's germline CDR1 is DFQATT and CDR2 SNEGSKA (reference sequence). CDR3 length: 16 residues.

This chain uses TRBV11-2 with TRBJ2-5; TCRdb names TRBD1, which stays unverified in the absence of DNA. Per the germline V gene, CDR1 is SGHAT and CDR2 is FQNNGV. The CDR3 is 15 residues long. The CDR3: CASSLDSAGGETQYF.

The V and J genes are TRBV7-7 and TRBJ2-5. The CDR3 extends over 15 amino acids. Germline assignment: CDR1 SSHAT and CDR2 FNYEAQ (reference sequence). CDR3 sequence reads: CASSLTGLSKETQYF.

This chain uses TRBV7-2 with TRBJ2-2. The germline V gene has CDR1 SGHTA and CDR2 FQGNSA. The CDR3 spans 14 residues. CDR3 region: CASSLRFHTGELFF. Variable domain in full (rest from reference TRBV7-2 and TRBJ2-2): GAGVSQSPSNKVTEKGKDVELRCDPISGHTALYWYRQSLGQGLEFLIYFQGNSAPDKSGLPSDRFSAERTGGSVSTLTIQRTQQEDSAVYLCASSLRFHTGELFFGEGSRLTVL.

CDR3: CASSLGPGTSEQFF. The chain combines TRBV7-9 with TRBJ2-1; TCRdb's D gene call, TRBD2, goes unchecked for lack of DNA. The CDR3 length is 14 residues. CDR1 and CDR2 (germline): SEHNR, FQNEAQ (reference sequence).

The V and J genes are TRBV7-8 and TRBJ1-1; TCRdb designates TRBD1, a call that cannot be tested without DNA. This CDR3 is 15 amino acids long. Germline CDR1 and CDR2: SGHVS and FQNEAQ. The CDR3 sequence: CASSLAPTGITEAFF.

The V call is TRBV27, the J call TRBJ2-5; TCRdb picks TRBD2, but there is no DNA to check that call. The CDR3 has 16 residues. Germline CDR1 MNHEY, CDR2 SMNVEV (reference sequence). The CDR3 sequence: CASSLFGTTQTETQYF.

The chain couples TRBV24-1 to TRBJ2-3; TCRdb indicates TRBD1, and absent DNA this call remains unverified. The length of the CDR3 is 16 residues. CDR1 is KGHDR and CDR2 is SFDVKD in the germline V gene. CDR3 sequence reads: CATSDSVSRGADTQYF.

The V call is TRBV6-5, the J call TRBJ1-4. The CDR3 sequence is 15 residues long. The V gene's germline CDR1 is MNHEY and CDR2 SVGAGI. CDR3 loop: CASRARGNRDEKLFF.

The V call is TRBV12-3 or TRBV12-4, the J call TRBJ1-3; the D call from TCRdb, TRBD1, cannot be confirmed without DNA. The CDR3 contains 17 residues. CDR3 loop: CASSFLATGGSGNTIYF.

The V call is TRBV25-1, the J call TRBJ1-2; TCRdb gives TRBD1 as the D gene, but with no DNA this cannot be confirmed. Germline CDR1 is MGHDK and CDR2 is SYGVNS. The CDR3 contains 15 residues. The CDR3 is CASSEFVQGAYGYTF.